This T cell receptor (beta chain) was documented in a study of early T cells in non-severe SARS-CoV-2 infection. TCRdb re-analysed the 5' RACE reads in MiXCR, keeping a single row per CDR3 protein. This repertoire shows 20,000 to 25,000 distinct CDR3 sequences, over 4% found once; its top ten account for roughly 4.5%. Sequencing was performed on whole blood. The receptor was derived from an adult who was a healthcare worker with PCR-confirmed SARS-CoV-2 infection or an uninfected control (not recorded which).

The CDR3: CASSQDGFGADTQYF. In DNA form, the CDR3 reads TGCGCCAGCAGCCAAGATGGTTTCGGGGCCGATACGCAGTATTTT. J is TRBJ2-3 and V is TRBV4-3; D assignment may be TRBD1 or TRBD2 (5 bases each). Trimming removed 0 bases from V and 6 bases from J, with 13 bases in between. The CDR3 is 15 residues long. CDR1 LGHNA and CDR2 YSLEER come from the germline V gene.